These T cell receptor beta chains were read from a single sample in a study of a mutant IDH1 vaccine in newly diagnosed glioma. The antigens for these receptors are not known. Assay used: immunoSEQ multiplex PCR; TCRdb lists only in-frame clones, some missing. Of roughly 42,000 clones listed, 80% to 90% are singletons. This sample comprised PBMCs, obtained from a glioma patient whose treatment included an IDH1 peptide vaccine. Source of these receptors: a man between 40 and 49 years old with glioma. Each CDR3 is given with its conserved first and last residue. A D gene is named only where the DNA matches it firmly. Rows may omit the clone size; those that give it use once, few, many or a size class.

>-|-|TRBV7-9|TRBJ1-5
CASGGEGGQPQHF
TGTGCCAGCGGGGGGGAGGGGGGTCAGCCCCAGCATTTT
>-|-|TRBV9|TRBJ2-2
CASSVEGWGAGELFF
TGTGCCAGCAGCGTAGAAGGTTGGGGGGCCGGGGAGCTGTTTTTT
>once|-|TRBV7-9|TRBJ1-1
CASSLGAANTEAFF
TGTGCCAGCAGCTTAGGGGCGGCGAACACTGAAGCTTTCTTT
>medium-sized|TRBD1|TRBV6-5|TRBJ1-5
CASSPGQGAQPQHF
TGTGCCAGCAGTCCGGGACAGGGGGCTCAGCCCCAGCATTTT
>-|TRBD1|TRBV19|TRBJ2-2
CASTDPGQGWAGELFF
TGTGCCAGTACCGACCCGGGACAGGGCTGGGCCGGGGAGCTGTTTTTT
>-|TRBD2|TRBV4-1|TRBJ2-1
CASSQDDSKVRGDNEQFF
TGCGCCAGCAGCCAAGATGACTCCAAGGTCCGGGGGGACAATGAGCAGTTCTTC
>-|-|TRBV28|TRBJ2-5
CASSRTQGRETQYF
TGTGCCAGCAGCCGAACGCAGGGCAGGGAGACCCAGTACTTC
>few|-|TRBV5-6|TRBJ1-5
CASSLGRAYSNQPQHF
TGTGCCAGCAGCTTGGGCAGGGCATATAGCAATCAGCCCCAGCATTTT
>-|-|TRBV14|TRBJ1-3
CASSHRGYGSGNTIYF
TGTGCCAGCAGCCACCGGGGCTACGGCTCTGGAAACACCATATATTTT
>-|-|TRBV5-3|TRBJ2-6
CARRHRIVGANVLTF
TGTGCCAGAAGACATAGAATCGTTGGGGCCAACGTCCTGACTTTC
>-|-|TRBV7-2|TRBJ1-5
CASSLEGDRNQPQHF
TGTGCCAGCAGCTTAGAGGGGGACCGCAATCAGCCCCAGCATTTT
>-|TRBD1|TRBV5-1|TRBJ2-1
CASSSGTGLNEQFF
TGCGCCAGCAGCTCCGGGACAGGGCTAAATGAGCAGTTCTTC
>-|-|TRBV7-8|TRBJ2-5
CASSLSPDTPRETQYF
TGTGCCAGCAGCTTATCGCCAGACACGCCAAGGGAGACCCAGTACTTC
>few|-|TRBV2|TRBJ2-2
CASRRGVTGELFF
TGTGCCAGCAGGAGGGGGGTCACCGGGGAGCTGTTTTTT
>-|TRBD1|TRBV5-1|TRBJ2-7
CASSPGQKDYEQYF
TGCGCCAGCAGCCCGGGACAGAAAGACTACGAGCAGTACTTC
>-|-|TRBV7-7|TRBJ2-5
CASSLRGGETQYF
TGTGCCAGCAGCTTAAGAGGGGGAGAGACCCAGTACTTC
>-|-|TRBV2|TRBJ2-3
CASSYTRETQYF
TGTGCCAGCAGCTATACCAGGGAAACGCAGTATTTT
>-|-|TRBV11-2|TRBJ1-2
CASSLVGRGYTF
TGTGCCAGCAGCTTAGTAGGGAGAGGCTACACCTTC
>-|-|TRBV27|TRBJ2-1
CASSTTSTFGNEQFF
TGTGCCAGCAGTACCACTAGCACTTTCGGCAATGAGCAGTTCTTC
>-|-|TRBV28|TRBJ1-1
CASSFSGTEAFF
TGTGCCAGCAGTTTCTCCGGGACTGAAGCTTTCTTT
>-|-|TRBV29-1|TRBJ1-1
CSVAPRDTEAFF
TGCAGCGTTGCGCCGAGGGACACTGAAGCTTTCTTT
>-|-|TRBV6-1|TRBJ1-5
CASSGEVPYSNQPQHF
TGTGCCAGCAGTGGCGAGGTCCCTTATAGCAATCAGCCCCAGCATTTT
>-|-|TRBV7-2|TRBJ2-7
CASGNSYEQYF
TGTGCCAGCGGGAACTCCTACGAGCAGTACTTC
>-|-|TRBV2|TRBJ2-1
CASSQGTGMQFF
TGTGCCAGCAGTCAAGGGACGGGAATGCAGTTCTTC
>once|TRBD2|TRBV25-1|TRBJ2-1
CASTGTSGYNEQFF
TGTGCCAGCACAGGGACTAGCGGCTACAATGAGCAGTTCTTC
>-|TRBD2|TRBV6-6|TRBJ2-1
CASTKRLAGVNEQFF
TGTGCCAGCACCAAACGACTAGCGGGAGTCAATGAGCAGTTCTTC
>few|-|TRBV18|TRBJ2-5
CASSPPPGVGEHQETQYF
TGTGCCAGCTCACCTCCCCCTGGGGTGGGAGAACACCAAGAGACCCAGTACTTC
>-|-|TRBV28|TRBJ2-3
CASNRDTQYF
TGTGCCAGCAATAGAGATACGCAGTATTTT
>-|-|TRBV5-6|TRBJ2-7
CASSLRSAMGEQYF
TGTGCCAGCAGCCTTCGGTCTGCCATGGGGGAGCAGTACTTC
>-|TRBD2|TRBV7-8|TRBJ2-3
CASSFTRLAGIQNTQYF
TGTGCCAGCAGCTTTACCCGACTAGCGGGAATTCAAAATACGCAGTATTTT
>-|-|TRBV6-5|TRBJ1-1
CASSFKQGLGNTEAFF
TGTGCCAGCAGTTTTAAACAGGGCCTTGGGAACACTGAAGCTTTCTTT
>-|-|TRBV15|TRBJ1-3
CATSRDRQVGGNTIYF
TGTGCCACCAGCAGAGATCGGCAGGTCGGTGGAAACACCATATATTTT
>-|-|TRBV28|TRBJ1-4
CASSILPRGTTNEKLFF
TGTGCCAGCAGTATACTGCCCCGGGGTACAACTAATGAAAAACTGTTTTTT
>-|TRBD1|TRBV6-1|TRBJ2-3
CASSRQGIGDTQYF
TGTGCCAGCAGCAGACAGGGGATCGGTGATACGCAGTATTTT
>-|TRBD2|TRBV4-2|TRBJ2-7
CASSPSLGGGPEQYF
TGTGCCAGCAGCCCTAGCCTTGGCGGGGGTCCCGAGCAGTACTTC
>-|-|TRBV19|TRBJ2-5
CASSMLGGFVQETQYF
TGTGCCAGTAGTATGTTGGGGGGTTTTGTACAAGAGACCCAGTACTTC
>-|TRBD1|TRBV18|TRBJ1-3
CASSPDRESGNTIYF
TGTGCCAGCTCACCGGACAGGGAGTCTGGAAACACCATATATTTT
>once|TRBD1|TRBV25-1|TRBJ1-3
CASSPQQGASGNTIYF
TGTGCCAGCAGTCCTCAACAGGGGGCGTCCGGAAACACCATATATTTT
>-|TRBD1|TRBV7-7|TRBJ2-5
CASSLGGDRETQYF
TGTGCCAGCAGCTTAGGGGGGGACAGGGAGACCCAGTACTTC
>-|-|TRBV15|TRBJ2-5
CATSRDIQQETQYF
TGTGCCACCAGCAGAGATATCCAGCAAGAGACCCAGTACTTC
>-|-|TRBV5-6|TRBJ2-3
CASSLANTLTQYF
TGTGCCAGCAGCTTGGCCAATACCCTCACGCAGTATTTT
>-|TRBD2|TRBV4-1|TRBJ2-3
CASSQVGTSADTQYF
TGCGCCAGCAGCCAAGTCGGGACTAGCGCAGATACGCAGTATTTT
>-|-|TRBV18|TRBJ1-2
CASSPPGGEMNYGYTF
TGTGCCAGCTCACCACCCGGGGGGGAGATGAACTATGGCTACACCTTC
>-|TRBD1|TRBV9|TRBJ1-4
CASSVATGLNEKLFF
TGTGCCAGCAGCGTAGCGACAGGGCTTAATGAAAAACTGTTTTTT
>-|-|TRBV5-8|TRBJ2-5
CASSPRDGYQETQYF
TGTGCCAGCAGCCCCAGGGACGGGTACCAAGAGACCCAGTACTTC
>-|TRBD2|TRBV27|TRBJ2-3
CASSPLTSGRADTQYF
TGTGCCAGCAGCCCCCTCACTAGCGGGAGGGCAGATACGCAGTATTTT
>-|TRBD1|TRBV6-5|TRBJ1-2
CASSLDRGLYGYTF
TGTGCCAGCAGTCTTGACAGGGGATTATATGGCTACACCTTC
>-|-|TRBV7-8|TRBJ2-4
CASSLAFSGEVVLAKNIQYF
TGTGCCAGCAGCTTAGCGTTTAGCGGAGAGGTTGTATTAGCCAAAAACATTCAGTACTTC
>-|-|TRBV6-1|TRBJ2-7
CASQVSSKHEQYF
TGTGCCTCCCAAGTTAGCTCTAAACACGAGCAGTACTTC
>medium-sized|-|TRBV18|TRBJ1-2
CASSPSTEYGYTF
TGTGCCAGCTCACCAAGTACGGAATATGGCTACACCTTC
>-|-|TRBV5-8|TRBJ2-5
CASSLRRRGETQYF
TGTGCCAGCAGCTTACGACGGAGGGGGGAGACCCAGTACTTC